A single sample gave rise to the 15 T cell receptor beta chains below, sequenced in a study of blood T cells in healthy people across ages (dated by TCRdb to 2015 to 2017). Library generation was performed with 5' RACE. TCRdb names Illumina HiSeq 2500 as the instrument used. A second roughly 6 to 12 cycle PCR used a sample-barcoded 5' primer and a J-beta primer mix. The public reads were reanalyzed by TCRdb: fastp trimming at Q25, MiXCR alignment, in-frame beta chains only. Merged by CDR3 protein, the rows form single entries marked with the most common genes and DNA. The sample table shows about 760,000 distinct CDR3 sequences, and roughly 56% are seen once. The ten largest clones represent around a quarter of the sample. The specimen sequenced was blood. These receptors were collected from a man in his forties or fifties in good health.

In this sample, this clonotype turned up many times. The chain recombines TRBV5-1 with TRBJ2-1; either TRBD1 or TRBD2 may supply D (5 bases each). Germline CDR1 SGHRS, CDR2 YFSETQ. V was clipped by 3 bases and J by 4 bases, with 11 bases between them. The CDR3 contains 14 residues. The CDR3 DNA is TGCGCCAGCAGCTCCGCCGGGGCATACAATGAGCAGTTCTTC. This gives the protein CASSSAGAYNEQFF.

The genes are TRBV4-3 and TRBJ1-4; D remains ambiguous. CDR3 length equals 13 residues. Germline CDR1 is LGHNA and CDR2 is YSLEER. V lost 1 base, J lost 7 bases, and 7 bases lay in between. The CDR3 sequence is CASSQGLAEKLFF. In nucleotides, the CDR3 is TGCGCCAGCAGCCAAGGCTTAGCTGAAAAACTGTTTTTT.

This chain joins TRBV7-2 and TRBJ2-2; the match to TRBD1 covers 11 bases. V lost 5 bases and J lost 5; bases outside the gene matches: 4. The CDR3 is made up of 15 amino acids. From germline, CDR1 is SGHTA and CDR2 FQGNSA. This CDR3 reads CASSADRGRTGELFF. CDR3 in DNA: TGTGCCAGCAGCGCGGACAGGGGGCGGACCGGGGAGCTGTTTTTT.

The chain uses TRBV7-9 and TRBJ1-2, with 7 bases that match TRBD1. The V and J ends lost 5 bases and 8 bases, in that order; junction bases with no gene match: 14. This CDR3 is 15 amino acids long. Germline CDR1 reads SEHNR; CDR2 reads FQNEAQ (reference sequence). The CDR3 region is CASSPRGVDRDGYTF. CDR3 nucleotides: TGTGCCAGCAGCCCACGTGGGGTCGACAGGGACGGCTACACCTTC.

This sequence joins TRBV9 and TRBJ2-1, with D unclear. This CDR3 has 12 residues. Trimming left V 0 bases short and J 7 bases short, with 5 bases between. Germline loops: CDR1 SGDLS, CDR2 YYNGEE. The CDR3 DNA reads as TGTGCCAGCAGCGTAGATTGGAATGAGCAGTTCTTC. Amino acids: CASSVDWNEQFF.

The J gene is TRBJ2-3, the V gene TRBV20-1; 8 bases line up with TRBD2. Per germline, CDR1 DFQATT and CDR2 SNEGSKA (reference sequence). The CDR3 has 15 residues. J was trimmed by 1 base and V by 0 bases; bases with no gene match: 3. The DNA for the CDR3 is TGCAGTGCTAGAGACACGGGAGGGGGCACAGATACGCAGTATTTT. As protein: CSARDTGGGTDTQYF.

The V and J genes are TRBV15 and TRBJ1-5, with a weak D call TRBD1 (5 bases). This CDR3 is built from 13 residues. Germline CDR1 reads LNHNV; CDR2 reads YYDKDF (reference sequence). The CDR3: CATRGNSNQPQHF. CDR3 bases: TGTGCTACCCGGGGGAATAGCAATCAGCCCCAGCATTTT. Combining the CDR3 with reference TRBV15 and TRBJ1-5 gives the whole variable domain DAMVIQNPRYQVTQFGKPVTLSCSQTLNHNVMYWYQQKSSQAPKLLFHYYDKDFNNEADTPDNFQSRRPNTSFCFLDIRSPGLGDTAMYLCATRGNSNQPQHFGDGTRLSIL.

The chain has TRBV28 and TRBJ2-1; 11 bases align to TRBD2. J gave up 6 bases and V 7 bases, and 8 bases lay outside the gene matches. Germline values: CDR1 MDHEN, CDR2 SYDVKM. This CDR3 is built from 15 residues. The CDR3 loop reads CASTLTSGRINEQFF. Here the CDR3 DNA reads TGTGCCAGCACCTTAACTAGCGGGAGAATCAATGAGCAGTTCTTC. Complete variable domain (other parts from reference TRBV28 and TRBJ2-1): DVKVTQSSRYLVKRTGEKVFLECVQDMDHENMFWYRQDPGLGLRLIYFSYDVKMKEKGDIPEGYSVSREKKERFSLILESASTNQTSMYLCASTLTSGRINEQFFGPGTRLTVL.

The chain links TRBV5-1 to TRBJ1-2; unclear D gene. Germline V gene sequence: CDR1 SGHRS, CDR2 YFSETQ. This CDR3 has 16 amino acids. V was clipped by 0 bases and J by 1 base, with 13 bases between them. Here the CDR3 DNA reads TGCGCCAGCAGCTTGGGCTTAGGAGAGATTAACTATGGCTACACCTTC. This gives the protein CASSLGLGEINYGYTF.

Of note for this clonotype: Sequence at one end of the junction differs from germline and may be a read error. Written as DNA, the CDR3 is TGCAGCTTTGAATGGCCCTCGGGCGCCTACGAGCAGTACTTC. Translated, it gives CSFEWPSGAYEQYF. This rearrangement joins TRBV29-1 to TRBJ2-7; no clear D. The CDR3 totals 14 residues. Germline CDR1 is SQVTM and CDR2 is ANQGSEA.

The chain is built from TRBV3-1 and TRBJ2-1; tentatively, D is TRBD1 or TRBD2 (5 bases each). The CDR3 has 15 amino acids. Germline-derived CDR1 and CDR2 are LGHDT and YNNKEL (reference sequence). Trimming shortened V by 0 bases and J by 13 bases, and 19 bases separated the two germline ends. The CDR3 DNA reads as TGTGCCAGCAGCCAAGATCCGGGACGTGAAGAGACCCAGTTCTTC. Protein product: CASSQDPGREETQFF.

This clonotype appeared a few times. The V gene is TRBV5-1, the J gene TRBJ2-6; TRBD1 matches 11 bases. Germline V gene sequence: CDR1 SGHRS, CDR2 YFSETQ. The CDR3 totals 18 residues. V lost 2 bases to trimming and J lost 2 bases; unmatched junction nucleotides: 6. The chain's CDR3 is CASSFLGQGEAGANVLTF. The CDR3 nucleotides are TGCGCCAGCAGCTTTTTGGGACAGGGGGAGGCTGGGGCCAACGTCCTGACTTTC.

The gene calls are TRBV2 and TRBJ2-1, with unresolved D. Germline lookup yields CDR1 SNHLY and CDR2 FYNNEI. CDR3 length: 14 residues. V lost 3 bases, J lost 6 bases, and 12 bases lay in between. CDR3 bases: TGTGCCAGCAGTGAGGGGTGGTGGGCCAATGAGCAGTTCTTC. Translation: CASSEGWWANEQFF.

This rearrangement joins TRBV28 to TRBJ1-2; D not resolved. The CDR3 contains 12 residues. CDR1 and CDR2 from the germline V gene are MDHEN and SYDVKM. Trimming cost V 5 bases and J 3 bases, with 7 bases left between them. The CDR3 DNA is TGTGCCAGCAGTGTGGGTTACTATGGCTACACCTTC. Its translation is CASSVGYYGYTF.

This rearrangement joins TRBV20-1 to TRBJ1-6; D unresolved. The CDR3 spans 15 residues. Germline-derived CDR1 and CDR2 are DFQATT and SNEGSKA (reference sequence). V lost 3 bases and J lost 0, with 9 bases in between. The DNA for the CDR3 is TGCAGTGCTAGGATAGATCCCTCCTATAATTCACCCCTCCACTTT. Translated: CSARIDPSYNSPLHF.